The T cell receptor beta chain under discussion was sequenced for a study of blood T cell repertoires in COVID-19. Repertoires were generated with immunoSEQ multiplex PCR, while TCRdb's copy carries only in-frame clones and drops some. The sample records fewer than 250,000 clones, 83% being singletons. This clone was picked up a small number of times. The CDR3 extends over 16 amino acids. Looked up from germline, CDR1 is SQVTM and CDR2 is ANQGSEA. Trimming at V came to 2 bases and at J to 0 bases, leaving 7 bases not matched to a gene. The rearrangement joins TRBV29-1 to TRBJ1-2; TRBD1 aligns across 9 bases. The source material was peripheral blood. The sequence was collected from a woman aged 40 to 49 with active or convalescent COVID-19. The CDR3 nucleotides are TGCAGCGTTGAACGGGGACAGGGTCTTTCTAACTATGGCTACACCTTC. Amino acid sequence: CSVERGQGLSNYGYTF.